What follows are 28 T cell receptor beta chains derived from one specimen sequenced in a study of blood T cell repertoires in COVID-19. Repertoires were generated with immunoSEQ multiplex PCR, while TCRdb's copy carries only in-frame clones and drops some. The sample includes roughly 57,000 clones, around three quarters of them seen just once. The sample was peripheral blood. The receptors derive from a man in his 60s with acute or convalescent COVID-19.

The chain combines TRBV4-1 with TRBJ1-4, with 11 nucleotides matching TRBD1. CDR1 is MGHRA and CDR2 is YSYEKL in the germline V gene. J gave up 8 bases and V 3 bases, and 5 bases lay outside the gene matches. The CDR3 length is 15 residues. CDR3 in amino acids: CASSQWGTGGEKLFF. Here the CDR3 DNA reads TGCGCCAGCAGCCAGTGGGGGACAGGGGGAGAAAAACTGTTTTTT.

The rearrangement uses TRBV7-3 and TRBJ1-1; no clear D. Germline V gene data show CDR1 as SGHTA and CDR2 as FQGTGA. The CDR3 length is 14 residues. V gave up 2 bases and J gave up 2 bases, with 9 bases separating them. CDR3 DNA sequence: TGTGCCAGCAGCTTAGTAGCGGGAAACACTGAAGCTTTCTTT. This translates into CASSLVAGNTEAFF.

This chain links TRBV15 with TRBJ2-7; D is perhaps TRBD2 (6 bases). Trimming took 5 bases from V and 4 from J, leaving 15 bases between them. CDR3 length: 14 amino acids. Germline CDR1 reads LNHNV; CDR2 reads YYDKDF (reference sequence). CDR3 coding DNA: TGTGCCACCAGCGGCGGGAAAGTTCATTACGAGCAGTACTTC. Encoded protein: CATSGGKVHYEQYF. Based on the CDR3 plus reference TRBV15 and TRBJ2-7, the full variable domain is DAMVIQNPRYQVTQFGKPVTLSCSQTLNHNVMYWYQQKSSQAPKLLFHYYDKDFNNEADTPDNFQSRRPNTSFCFLDIRSPGLGDTAMYLCATSGGKVHYEQYFGPGTRLTVT.

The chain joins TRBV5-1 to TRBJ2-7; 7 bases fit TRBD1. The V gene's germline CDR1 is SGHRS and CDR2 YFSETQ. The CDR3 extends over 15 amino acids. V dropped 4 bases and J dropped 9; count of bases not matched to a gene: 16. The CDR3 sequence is CASSRGGTELRWQYF. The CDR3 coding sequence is TGCGCCAGCAGCCGAGGTGGGACAGAACTACGTTGGCAGTACTTC.

The CDR3 loop reads CASSLNRQETQYF. CDR3 coding DNA: TGTGCCAGCAGCTTAAACAGGCAAGAGACCCAGTACTTC. The chain links TRBV7-2 to TRBJ2-5; the D gene is possibly TRBD1 (5 bases). Trimming removed 2 bases at V and 2 bases at J, with 6 bases between. CDR3 length: 13 amino acids. CDR1 is SGHTA, CDR2 FQGNSA, per germline.

CDR3 in DNA: TGCGCCAGCAGACCCGGGACAAAGGCTGATACGCAGTATTTT. Its translation: CASRPGTKADTQYF. The chain joins TRBV5-1 to TRBJ2-3; D is possibly TRBD1 (6 bases). Germline CDR1 SGHRS, CDR2 YFSETQ. V was cut by 5 bases and J by 6 bases, with 16 bases left in between. The CDR3 totals 14 residues.

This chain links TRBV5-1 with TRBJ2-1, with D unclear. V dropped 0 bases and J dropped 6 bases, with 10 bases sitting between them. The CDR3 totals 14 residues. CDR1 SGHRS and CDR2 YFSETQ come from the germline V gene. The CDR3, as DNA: TGCGCCAGCAGCTTGGGACAAATTTCCAATGAGCAGTTCTTC. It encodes CASSLGQISNEQFF.

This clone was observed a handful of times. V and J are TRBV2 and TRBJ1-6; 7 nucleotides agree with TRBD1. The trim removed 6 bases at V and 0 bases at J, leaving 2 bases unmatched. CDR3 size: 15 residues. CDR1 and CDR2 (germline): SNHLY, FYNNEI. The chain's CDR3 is CASRGQSSYNSPLHF. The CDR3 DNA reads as TGTGCCAGCAGGGGACAGAGCTCCTATAATTCACCCCTCCACTTT.

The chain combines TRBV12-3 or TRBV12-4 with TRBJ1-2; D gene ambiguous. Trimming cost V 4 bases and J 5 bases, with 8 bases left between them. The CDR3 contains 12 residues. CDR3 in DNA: TGTGCCAGCAGTTGGGAGGGTTATGGCTACACCTTC. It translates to CASSWEGYGYTF.

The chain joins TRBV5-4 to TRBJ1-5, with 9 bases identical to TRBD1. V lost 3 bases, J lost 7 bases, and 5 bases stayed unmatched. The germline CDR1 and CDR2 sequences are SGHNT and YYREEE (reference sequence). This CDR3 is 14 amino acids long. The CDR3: CASSSDRGGQPQHF. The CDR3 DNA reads TGTGCCAGCAGCTCGGACAGGGGTGGACAGCCCCAGCATTTT.

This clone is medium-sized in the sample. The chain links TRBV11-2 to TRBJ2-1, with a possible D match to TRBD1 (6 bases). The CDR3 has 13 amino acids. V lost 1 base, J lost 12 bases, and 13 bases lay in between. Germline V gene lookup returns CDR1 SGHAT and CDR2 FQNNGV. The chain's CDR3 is CASSLGTEGGQFF. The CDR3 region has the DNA TGTGCCAGCAGCTTAGGTACGGAAGGGGGGCAGTTCTTC.

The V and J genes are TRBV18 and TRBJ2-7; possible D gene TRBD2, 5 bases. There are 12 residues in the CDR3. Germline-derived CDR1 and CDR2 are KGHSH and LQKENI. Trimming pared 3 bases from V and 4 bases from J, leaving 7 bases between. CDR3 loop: CASSPRDYEQYF. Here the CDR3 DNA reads TGTGCCAGCTCACCTCGGGATTACGAGCAGTACTTC.

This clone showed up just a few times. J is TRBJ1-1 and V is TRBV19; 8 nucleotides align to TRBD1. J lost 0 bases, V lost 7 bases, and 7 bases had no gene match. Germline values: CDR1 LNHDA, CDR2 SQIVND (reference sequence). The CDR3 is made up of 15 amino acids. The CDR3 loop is CASKARGPMNTEAFF. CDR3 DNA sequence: TGTGCCAGTAAGGCCAGGGGGCCCATGAACACTGAAGCTTTCTTT.

CDR3 sequence reads: CASSEITVNQPQHF. In DNA, the CDR3 is TGTGCCAGCAGTGAAATAACAGTCAATCAGCCCCAGCATTTT. The chain links TRBV2 to TRBJ1-5; D remains unclear. The V end lost 2 bases, the J end lost 3 bases, and 8 bases lay between the germline ends. The CDR3 consists of 14 residues. The germline CDR1 and CDR2 sequences are SNHLY and FYNNEI.

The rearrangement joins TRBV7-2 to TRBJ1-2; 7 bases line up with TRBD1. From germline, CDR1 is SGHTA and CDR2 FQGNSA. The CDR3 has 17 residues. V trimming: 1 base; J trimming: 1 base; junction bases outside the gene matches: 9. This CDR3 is CASSLVRGGDSNYGYTF. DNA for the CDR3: TGTGCCAGCAGCTTAGTTAGAGGGGGCGATAGTAACTATGGCTACACCTTC.

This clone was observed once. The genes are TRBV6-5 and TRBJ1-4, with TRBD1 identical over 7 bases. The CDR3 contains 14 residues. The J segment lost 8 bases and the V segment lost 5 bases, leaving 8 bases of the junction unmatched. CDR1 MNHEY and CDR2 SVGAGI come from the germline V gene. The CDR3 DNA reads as TGTGCCAGCAGTCAGGACAGGATAGTCGAAAAACTGTTTTTT. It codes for CASSQDRIVEKLFF.

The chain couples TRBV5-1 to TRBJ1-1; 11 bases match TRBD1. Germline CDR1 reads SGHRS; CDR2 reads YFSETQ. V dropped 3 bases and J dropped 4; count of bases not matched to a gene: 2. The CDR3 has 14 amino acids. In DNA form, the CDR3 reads TGCGCCAGCAGCTCCGGGACAGGGGGCACTGAAGCTTTCTTT. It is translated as CASSSGTGGTEAFF.

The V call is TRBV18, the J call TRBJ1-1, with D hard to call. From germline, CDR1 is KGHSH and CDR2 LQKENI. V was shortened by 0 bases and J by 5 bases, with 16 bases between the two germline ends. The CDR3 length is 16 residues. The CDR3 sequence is CASSPPGWEGGTEAFF. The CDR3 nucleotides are TGTGCCAGCTCACCACCGGGCTGGGAGGGAGGGACTGAAGCTTTCTTT.

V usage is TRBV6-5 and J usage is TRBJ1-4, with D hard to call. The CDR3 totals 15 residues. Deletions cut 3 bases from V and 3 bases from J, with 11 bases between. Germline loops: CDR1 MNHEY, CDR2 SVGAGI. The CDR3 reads CASSYSPNSNEKLFF. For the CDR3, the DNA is TGTGCCAGCAGTTATTCCCCTAACTCTAATGAAAAACTGTTTTTT.

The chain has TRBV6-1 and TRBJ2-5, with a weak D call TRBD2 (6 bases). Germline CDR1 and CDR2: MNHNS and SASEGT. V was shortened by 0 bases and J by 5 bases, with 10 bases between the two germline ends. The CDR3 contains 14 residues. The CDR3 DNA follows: TGTGCCAGCAGTGAAGCGGTTGGAGGGGAGACCCAGTACTTC. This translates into CASSEAVGGETQYF.

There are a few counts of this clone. Written as DNA, the CDR3 is TGCGCCAGCAGCTCGGGACAGGGTCACAATCAGCCCCAGCATTTT. Protein: CASSSGQGHNQPQHF. The chain combines TRBV5-1 with TRBJ1-5; 9 bases map to TRBD1. V shed 3 bases and J 3 bases; nucleotides not matched to a gene: 4. The CDR3 extends over 15 amino acids. CDR1 SGHRS and CDR2 YFSETQ come from the germline V gene.

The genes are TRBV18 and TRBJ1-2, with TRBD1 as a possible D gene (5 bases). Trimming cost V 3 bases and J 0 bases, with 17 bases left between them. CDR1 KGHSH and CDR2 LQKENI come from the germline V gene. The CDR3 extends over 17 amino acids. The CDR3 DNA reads TGTGCCAGCTCACCGCTGGGTGGTAGGGGTGCTAACTATGGCTACACCTTC. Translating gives CASSPLGGRGANYGYTF.

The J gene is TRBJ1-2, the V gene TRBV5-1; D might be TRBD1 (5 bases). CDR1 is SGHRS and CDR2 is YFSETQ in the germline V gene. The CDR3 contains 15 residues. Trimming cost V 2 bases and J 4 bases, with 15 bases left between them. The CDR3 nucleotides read TGCGCCAGCAGCTTTAAAGGGGAAGGCGTCTATGGCTACACCTTC. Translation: CASSFKGEGVYGYTF.

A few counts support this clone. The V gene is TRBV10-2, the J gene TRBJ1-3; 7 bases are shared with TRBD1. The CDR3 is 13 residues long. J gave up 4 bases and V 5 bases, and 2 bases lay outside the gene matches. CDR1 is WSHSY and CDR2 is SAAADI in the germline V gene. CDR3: CASSSDRGNTIYF. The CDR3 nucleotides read TGCGCCAGCAGTTCGGACAGGGGAAACACCATATATTTT.

The CDR3 sequence is CASSQENNYNEQFF. CDR3 DNA: TGTGCCAGCAGCCAAGAGAACAACTACAATGAGCAGTTCTTC. The chain is built from TRBV14 and TRBJ2-1; the D is unclear. Germline CDR1 and CDR2: SGHDN and FVKESK. V was shortened by 0 bases and J by 3 bases, with 6 bases between the two germline ends. The CDR3 consists of 14 residues.

The CDR3 bases are TGCGCCAGCAGCTTGGTGGGACAGGGGGCGCATGGCTACACCTTC. Protein product: CASSLVGQGAHGYTF. V gene TRBV5-1 combines with J gene TRBJ1-2; 12 nucleotides agree with TRBD1. This CDR3 has 15 amino acids. CDR1 is SGHRS, CDR2 YFSETQ, per germline. With V trimmed by 0 bases and J by 6 bases, 3 bases remained unmatched.

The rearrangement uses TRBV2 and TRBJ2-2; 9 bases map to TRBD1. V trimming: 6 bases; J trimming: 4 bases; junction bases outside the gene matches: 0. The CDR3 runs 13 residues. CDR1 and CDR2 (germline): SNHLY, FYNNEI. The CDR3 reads CASRDRGTGELFF. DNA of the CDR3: TGTGCCAGCAGGGACAGGGGCACCGGGGAGCTGTTTTTT. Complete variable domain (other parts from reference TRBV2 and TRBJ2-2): EPEVTQTPSHQVTQMGQEVILRCVPISNHLYFYWYRQILGQKVEFLVSFYNNEISEKSEIFDDQFSVERPDGSNFTLKIRSTKLEDSAMYFCASRDRGTGELFFGEGSRLTVL.

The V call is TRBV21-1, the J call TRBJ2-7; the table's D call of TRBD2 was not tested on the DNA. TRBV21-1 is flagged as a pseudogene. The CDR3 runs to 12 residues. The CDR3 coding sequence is TGTGCCAGCAACCTACGGTGGTTCGAGCAGTACTTC. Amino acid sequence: CASNLRWFEQYF.